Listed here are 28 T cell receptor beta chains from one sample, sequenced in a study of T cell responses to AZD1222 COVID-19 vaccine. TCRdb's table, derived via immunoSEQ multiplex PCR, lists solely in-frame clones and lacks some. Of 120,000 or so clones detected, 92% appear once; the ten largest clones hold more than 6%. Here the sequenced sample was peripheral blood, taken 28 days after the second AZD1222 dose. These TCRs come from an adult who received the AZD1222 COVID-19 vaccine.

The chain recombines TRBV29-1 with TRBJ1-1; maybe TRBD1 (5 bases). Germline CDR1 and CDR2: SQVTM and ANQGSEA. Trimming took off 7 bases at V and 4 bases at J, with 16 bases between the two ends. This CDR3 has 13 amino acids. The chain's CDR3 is CSAVQGRSTEAFF. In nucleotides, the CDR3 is TGCAGCGCCGTCCAGGGACGTTCCACTGAAGCTTTCTTT.

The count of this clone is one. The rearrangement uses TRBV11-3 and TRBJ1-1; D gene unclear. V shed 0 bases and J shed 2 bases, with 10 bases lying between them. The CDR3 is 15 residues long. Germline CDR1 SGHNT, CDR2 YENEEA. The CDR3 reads CASSLDDGRNTEAFF. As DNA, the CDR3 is TGTGCCAGCAGCTTAGATGATGGGAGAAACACTGAAGCTTTCTTT.

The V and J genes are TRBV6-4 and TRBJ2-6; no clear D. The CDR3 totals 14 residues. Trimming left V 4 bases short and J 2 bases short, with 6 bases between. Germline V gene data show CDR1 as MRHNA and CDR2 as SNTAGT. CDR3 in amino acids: CASSVTAGANVLTF. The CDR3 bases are TGTGCCAGCAGTGTGACTGCTGGGGCCAACGTCCTGACTTTC.

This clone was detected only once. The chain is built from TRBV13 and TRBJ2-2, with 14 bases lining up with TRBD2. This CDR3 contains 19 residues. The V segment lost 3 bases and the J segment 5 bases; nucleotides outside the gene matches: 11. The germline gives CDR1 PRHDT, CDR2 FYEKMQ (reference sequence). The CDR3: CASSLALGLAGGRTGELFF. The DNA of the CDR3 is TGTGCCAGCAGCTTGGCCCTAGGACTAGCGGGAGGTAGAACCGGGGAGCTGTTTTTT.

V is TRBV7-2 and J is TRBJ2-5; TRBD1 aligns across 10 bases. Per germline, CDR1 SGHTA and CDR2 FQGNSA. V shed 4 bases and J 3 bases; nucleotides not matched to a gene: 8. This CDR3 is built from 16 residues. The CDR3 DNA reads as TGTGCCAGCAGCTACCCCAGGACAGGGGGAAAAGAGACCCAGTACTTC. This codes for CASSYPRTGGKETQYF.

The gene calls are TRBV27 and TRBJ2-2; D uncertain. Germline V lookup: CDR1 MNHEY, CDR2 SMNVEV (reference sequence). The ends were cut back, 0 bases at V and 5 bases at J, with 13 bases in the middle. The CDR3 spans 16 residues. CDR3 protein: CASSLSSLPRTGELFF. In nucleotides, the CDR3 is TGTGCCAGCAGTTTATCGTCACTACCGCGGACCGGGGAGCTGTTTTTT.

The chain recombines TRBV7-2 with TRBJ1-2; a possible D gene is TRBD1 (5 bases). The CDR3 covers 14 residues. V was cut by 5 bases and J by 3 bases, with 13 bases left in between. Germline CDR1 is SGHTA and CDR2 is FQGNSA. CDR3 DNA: TGTGCCAGCAGCGAAGGCGGGGGGGACTATGGCTACACCTTC. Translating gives CASSEGGGDYGYTF.

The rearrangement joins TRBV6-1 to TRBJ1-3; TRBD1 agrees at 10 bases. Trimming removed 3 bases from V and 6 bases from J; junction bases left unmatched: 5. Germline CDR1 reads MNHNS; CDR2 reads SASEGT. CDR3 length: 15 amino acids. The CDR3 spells CASSDPGQGENTIYF. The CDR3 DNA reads TGTGCCAGCAGTGACCCCGGACAGGGGGAAAACACCATATATTTT.

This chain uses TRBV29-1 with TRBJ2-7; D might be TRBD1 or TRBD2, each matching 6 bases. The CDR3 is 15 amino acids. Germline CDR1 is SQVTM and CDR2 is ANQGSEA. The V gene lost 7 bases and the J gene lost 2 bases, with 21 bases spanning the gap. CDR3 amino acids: CSAKRGADKTYEQYF. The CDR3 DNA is TGCAGCGCCAAAAGGGGGGCTGATAAAACCTACGAGCAGTACTTC.

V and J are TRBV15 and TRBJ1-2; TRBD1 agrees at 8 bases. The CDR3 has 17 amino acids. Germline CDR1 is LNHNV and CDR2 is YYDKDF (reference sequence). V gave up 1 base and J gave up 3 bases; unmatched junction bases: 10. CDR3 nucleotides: TGTGCCACCAGCAGAGTGCGATGGGACAGGTTCCACTATGGCTACACCTTC. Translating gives CATSRVRWDRFHYGYTF.

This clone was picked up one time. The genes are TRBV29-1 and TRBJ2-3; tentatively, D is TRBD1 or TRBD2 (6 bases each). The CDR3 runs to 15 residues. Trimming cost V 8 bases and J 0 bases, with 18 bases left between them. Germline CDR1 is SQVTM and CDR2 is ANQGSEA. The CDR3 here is CSHRGGPISTDTQYF. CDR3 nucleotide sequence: TGCAGCCACAGAGGGGGGCCCATCAGCACAGATACGCAGTATTTT.

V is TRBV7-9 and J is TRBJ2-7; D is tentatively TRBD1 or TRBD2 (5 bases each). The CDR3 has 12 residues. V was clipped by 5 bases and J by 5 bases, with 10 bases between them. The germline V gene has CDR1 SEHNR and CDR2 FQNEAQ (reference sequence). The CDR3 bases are TGTGCCAGCAGCACCGGGGCAGACGAGCAGTACTTC. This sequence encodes CASSTGADEQYF.

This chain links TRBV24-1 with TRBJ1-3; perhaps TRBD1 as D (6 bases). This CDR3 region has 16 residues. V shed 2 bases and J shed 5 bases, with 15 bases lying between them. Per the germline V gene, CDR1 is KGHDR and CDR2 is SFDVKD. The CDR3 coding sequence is TGTGCCACCAGTGATTCCGGGACAAACGGTAGAAACACCATATATTTT. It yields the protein CATSDSGTNGRNTIYF.

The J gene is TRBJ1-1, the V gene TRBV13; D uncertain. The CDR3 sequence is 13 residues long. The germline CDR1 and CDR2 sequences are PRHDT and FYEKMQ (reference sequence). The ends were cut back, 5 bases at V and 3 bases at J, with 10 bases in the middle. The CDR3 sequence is CASSHIRDTEAFF. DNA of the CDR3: TGTGCCAGCAGCCATATTAGGGACACTGAAGCTTTCTTT.

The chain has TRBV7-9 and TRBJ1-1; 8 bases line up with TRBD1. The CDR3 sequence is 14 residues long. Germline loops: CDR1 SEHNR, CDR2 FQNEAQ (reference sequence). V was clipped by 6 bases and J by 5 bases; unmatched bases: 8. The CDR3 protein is CASSPTGGKTEAFF. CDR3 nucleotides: TGTGCCAGCAGTCCCACAGGGGGGAAGACTGAAGCTTTCTTT.

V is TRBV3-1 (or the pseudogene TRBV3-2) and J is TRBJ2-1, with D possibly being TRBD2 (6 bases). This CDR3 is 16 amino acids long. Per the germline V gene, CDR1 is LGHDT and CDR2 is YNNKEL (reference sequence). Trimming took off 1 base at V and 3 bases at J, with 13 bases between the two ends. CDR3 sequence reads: CASSQGRLVYYNEQFF. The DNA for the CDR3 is TGTGCCAGCAGCCAAGGAAGACTAGTTTACTACAATGAGCAGTTCTTC.

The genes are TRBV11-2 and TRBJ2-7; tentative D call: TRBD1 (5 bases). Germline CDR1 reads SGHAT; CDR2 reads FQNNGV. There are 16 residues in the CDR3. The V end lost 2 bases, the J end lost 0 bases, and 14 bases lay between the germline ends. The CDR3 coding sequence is TGTGCCAGCAGCTTATATCTTACAGGAAGCTCCTACGAGCAGTACTTC. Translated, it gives CASSLYLTGSSYEQYF.

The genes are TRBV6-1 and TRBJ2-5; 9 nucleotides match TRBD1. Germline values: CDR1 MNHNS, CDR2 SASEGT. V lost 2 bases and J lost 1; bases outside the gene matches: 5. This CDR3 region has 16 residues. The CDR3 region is CASSESNRGPQETQYF. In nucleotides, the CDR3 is TGTGCCAGCAGTGAATCAAACAGGGGGCCCCAAGAGACCCAGTACTTC.

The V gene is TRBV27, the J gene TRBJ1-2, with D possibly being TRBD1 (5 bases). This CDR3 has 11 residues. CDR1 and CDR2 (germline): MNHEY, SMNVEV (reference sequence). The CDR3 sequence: CASGWGYGYTF. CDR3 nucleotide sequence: TGTGCTAGTGGCTGGGGCTACGGCTACACCTTC.

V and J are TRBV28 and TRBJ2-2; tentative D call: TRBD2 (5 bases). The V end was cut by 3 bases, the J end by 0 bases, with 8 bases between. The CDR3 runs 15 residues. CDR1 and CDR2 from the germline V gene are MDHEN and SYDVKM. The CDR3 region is CASSFGSANTGELFF. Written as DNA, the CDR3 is TGTGCCAGCAGTTTTGGTAGCGCGAACACCGGGGAGCTGTTTTTT.

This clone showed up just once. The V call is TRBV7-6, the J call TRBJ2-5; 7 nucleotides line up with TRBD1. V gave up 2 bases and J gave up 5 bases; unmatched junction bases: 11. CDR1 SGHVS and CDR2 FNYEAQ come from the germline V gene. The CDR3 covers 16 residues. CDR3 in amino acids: CASSLLRQGVGETQYF. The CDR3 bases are TGTGCCAGCAGCTTACTCCGACAGGGCGTGGGGGAGACCCAGTACTTC.

CDR3 nucleotide sequence: TGTGCCATCAGTGAGGGGGACGAAAGCTACGAGCAGTACTTC. This gives the protein CAISEGDESYEQYF. The chain combines TRBV10-3 with TRBJ2-7; D assignment may be TRBD1 or TRBD2 (5 bases each). The CDR3 is 14 amino acids. Germline CDR1 is ENHRY and CDR2 is SYGVKD. V lost 2 bases and J 3 bases, leaving 11 bases between the germline ends.

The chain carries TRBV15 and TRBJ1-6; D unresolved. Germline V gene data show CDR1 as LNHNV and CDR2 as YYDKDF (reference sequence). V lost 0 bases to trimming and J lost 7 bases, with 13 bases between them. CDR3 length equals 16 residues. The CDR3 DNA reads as TGTGCCACCAGCAGAGATCTGGGGTTCGGAAATTCACCCCTCCACTTT. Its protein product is CATSRDLGFGNSPLHF.

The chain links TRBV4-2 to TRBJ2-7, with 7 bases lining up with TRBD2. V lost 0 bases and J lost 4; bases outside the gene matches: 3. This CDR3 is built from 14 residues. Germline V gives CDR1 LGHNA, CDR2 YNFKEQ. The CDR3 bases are TGTGCCAGCAGCCAAGACGAGCGGGGATACGAGCAGTACTTC. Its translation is CASSQDERGYEQYF.

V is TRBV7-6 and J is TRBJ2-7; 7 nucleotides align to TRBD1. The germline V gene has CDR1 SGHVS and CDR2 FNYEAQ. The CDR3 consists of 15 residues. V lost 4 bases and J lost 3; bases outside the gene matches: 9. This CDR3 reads CASSSARDRYYEQYF. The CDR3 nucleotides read TGTGCCAGCAGCTCGGCCCGGGACAGATACTACGAGCAGTACTTC.

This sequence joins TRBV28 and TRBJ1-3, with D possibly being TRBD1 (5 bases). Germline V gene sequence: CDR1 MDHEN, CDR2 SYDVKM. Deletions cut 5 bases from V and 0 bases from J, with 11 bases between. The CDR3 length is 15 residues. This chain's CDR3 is CASSPGDLSGNTIYF. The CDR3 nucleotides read TGTGCCAGCAGTCCGGGGGACCTCTCTGGAAACACCATATATTTT.

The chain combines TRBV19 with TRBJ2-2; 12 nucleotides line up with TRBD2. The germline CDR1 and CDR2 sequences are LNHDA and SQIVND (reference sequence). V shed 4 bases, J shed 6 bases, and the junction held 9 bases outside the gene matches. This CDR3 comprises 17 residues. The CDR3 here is CASSTILAGGPAGELFF. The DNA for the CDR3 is TGTGCCAGTAGTACCATCCTAGCGGGAGGGCCGGCCGGGGAGCTGTTTTTT.

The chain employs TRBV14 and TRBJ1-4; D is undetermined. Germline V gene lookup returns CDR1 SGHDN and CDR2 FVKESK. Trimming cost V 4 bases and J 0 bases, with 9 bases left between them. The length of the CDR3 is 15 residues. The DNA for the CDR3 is TGTGCCAGCAGCCCCCTGCGTGCAACTAATGAAAAACTGTTTTTT. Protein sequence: CASSPLRATNEKLFF.